The 11 T cell receptor beta chains below were found in one sample sequenced in a study of T cells in Graves' hyperthyroidism and ophthalmopathy. Amplified TCR beta CDR3 regions derived from RNA transcripts. HTBI primers were employed in a first-round RT-PCR of the TCR CDR3. From the multiplex PCR reads, TCRdb called clonotypes with MiXCR, one entry per CDR3 protein. Among hundreds of thousands of distinct CDR3 sequences listed, 14% were seen once. Sequenced material: blood. All receptors derive from a woman younger than 35 with Graves' hyperthyroidism.

This chain joins TRBV2 and TRBJ2-1, with TRBD2 matching 7 bases. There are 16 residues in the CDR3. In germline, CDR1 is SNHLY, CDR2 FYNNEI. V was pared by 8 bases and J by 11 bases, with 21 bases of the junction left unmatched. As DNA, the CDR3 is TGTGCCAGCGTGCGGGAGTTAACCTCCGGGAGTGCCCAGCAGTTCTTC. It translates to CASVRELTSGSAQQFF.

This clonotype came up a few times. V usage is TRBV19 and J usage is TRBJ1-2; maybe TRBD1 (5 bases). The CDR3 has 13 amino acids. Germline assignment: CDR1 LNHDA and CDR2 SQIVND (reference sequence). The V end lost 7 bases, the J end lost 7 bases, and 16 bases lay between the germline ends. The CDR3 nucleotides are TGTGCCAGTACCTCTACAGGTTCAGCTGGCTACACCTTC. Translated: CASTSTGSAGYTF.

This clonotype was counted at least ten times. The chain recombines TRBV29-1 with TRBJ1-1; no reliable D call. The CDR3 length is 11 residues. CDR1 SQVTM and CDR2 ANQGSEA come from the germline V gene. Trimming cost V 8 bases and J 5 bases, with 12 bases left between them. The DNA of the CDR3 is TGCAGCCATCAACCGGGTACTGAAGCTTTCTTT. It is translated as CSHQPGTEAFF. Together with reference TRBV29-1 and TRBJ1-1, the CDR3 gives the full variable domain: SAVISQKPSRDICQRGTSLTIQCQVDSQVTMMFWYRQQPGQSLTLIATANQGSEATYESGFVIDKFPISRPNLTFSTLTVSNMSPEDSSIYLCSHQPGTEAFFGQGTRLTVV.

This clonotype showed up many times. V is TRBV12-3 or TRBV12-4 and J is TRBJ2-2; D gene ambiguous. The CDR3 extends over 14 amino acids. Deletions cut 6 bases from V and 3 bases from J, with 11 bases between. CDR3 region: CASRGILDTGELFF. CDR3 DNA sequence: TGTGCCAGCAGAGGAATTTTAGACACCGGGGAGCTGTTTTTT.

This clonotype was counted a few times. The genes are TRBV18 and TRBJ1-5; D is unclear. Germline CDR1 KGHSH, CDR2 LQKENI. The ends were cut back, 4 bases at V and 2 bases at J, with 9 bases in the middle. CDR3 length equals 14 residues. Here the CDR3 reads CASSRGVGNQPQHF. As DNA, the CDR3 is TGTGCCAGCTCACGGGGAGTTGGCAATCAGCCCCAGCATTTT.

The gene calls are TRBV6-2 or TRBV6-3 and TRBJ1-6; D call uncertain. CDR1 is MNHEY, CDR2 SVGEGT, per germline. Trimming cost V 5 bases and J 2 bases, with 13 bases left between them. CDR3 length: 16 amino acids. The chain's CDR3 is CASSELRGTYNSPLHF. Written as DNA, the CDR3 is TGTGCCAGCAGTGAACTCCGCGGGACCTATAATTCACCCCTCCACTTT.

This chain uses TRBV10-3 with TRBJ2-4, with D possibly matching TRBD2 (6 bases). The CDR3 is made up of 19 amino acids. Germline CDR1 is ENHRY and CDR2 is SYGVKD. With 4 bases removed from V and 0 bases from J, the gap between germline ends came to 22 bases. In nucleotides, the CDR3 is TGTGCCATCAGTGCGTCCGGGCAGGGAGGACCGTTAGCCAAAAACATTCAGTACTTC. It encodes CAISASGQGGPLAKNIQYF.

In its sample, this clonotype was seen a few times. The gene calls are TRBV7-9 and TRBJ2-5; no firm D call. The germline V gene encodes CDR1 SEHNR and CDR2 FQNEAQ (reference sequence). The CDR3 totals 14 residues. Trimming stripped 1 base from V and 0 bases from J, with 6 bases between. Here the CDR3 DNA reads TGTGCCAGCAGCTTAGTGGGCCACCAAGAGACCCAGTACTTC. Translated: CASSLVGHQETQYF. The full variable domain, its missing parts supplied by reference TRBV7-9 and TRBJ2-5, is DTGVSQNPRHKITKRGQNVTFRCDPISEHNRLYWYRQTLGQGPEFLTYFQNEAQLEKSRLLSDRFSAERPKGSFSTLEIQRTEQGDSAMYLCASSLVGHQETQYFGPGTRLLVL.

The J gene is TRBJ1-2, the V gene TRBV12-3 or TRBV12-4, with D possibly matching TRBD1 (6 bases). Trimming shortened V by 7 bases and J by 7 bases, and 19 bases separated the two germline ends. CDR3 size: 14 residues. The CDR3 is CASIISDRGGGYTF. Written as DNA, the CDR3 is TGTGCCAGCATTATATCGGACAGAGGTGGTGGCTACACCTTC.

This clonotype was counted many times. The chain combines TRBV6-9 with TRBJ2-5; possibly TRBD2 for D (6 bases). The CDR3 length is 18 residues. Germline CDR1 MNHGY, CDR2 SVAAGI. V lost 0 bases, J lost 3 bases, and 20 bases lay in between. The CDR3 DNA reads as TGTGCCAGCAGTTATTCGGAGGGCCCTCGGCGCCAGGAAGAGACCCAGTACTTC. This codes for CASSYSEGPRRQEETQYF.

Regarding this clonotype: This sequence may be a read error, since a much larger clone differs from it by one base. The rearrangement uses TRBV28 and TRBJ2-2, with 9 bases identical to TRBD1. The CDR3 extends over 15 amino acids. Germline V gene sequence: CDR1 MDHEN, CDR2 SYDVKM. CDR3 DNA sequence: TGTGCCAGCAATCGATACAGGGGGCGCGGCGGGAAGCTGTTTTTT. This encodes CASNRYRGRGGKLFF.